This TCR beta chain was sequenced for a study of control samples from healthy donors and cancer patients. The protocol was immunoSEQ multiplex PCR, while the TCRdb copy is restricted to in-frame clones and leaves out a portion. The table includes around 45,000 clones, 70% detected once. CDR1 KGHSY and CDR2 FQNENV come from the germline V gene. This CDR3 spans 15 amino acids. Trimming removed 4 bases from V and 3 bases from J; junction bases left unmatched: 8. The sequence derives from a male donor with melanoma. Sequencing used formalin-fixed, paraffin-embedded tissue. The V call is TRBV16, the J call TRBJ1-1; 7 nucleotides match TRBD1. DNA for the CDR3: TGTGCCAGCAGCCCCCCAACAGGGGTCCACACTGAAGCTTTCTTT. Translated, it gives CASSPPTGVHTEAFF.